Listed below are T cell receptor beta chains from one sample, sequenced in a study of blood T cell repertoires in COVID-19. Sequencing was performed with immunoSEQ multiplex PCR; in TCRdb, only in-frame clones are kept and a portion is missing. Here the sample spans about 380,000 clones, roughly 91% being singletons. Input material: PBMCs or T cells enriched from blood (not recorded which). The receptors were sampled from a woman aged 18-30 years who had recovered from COVID-19. The CDR3 runs from the conserved cysteine through the conserved F or W. A D gene is named only where the DNA matches it firmly. Clone size appears in some rows only: once, few, many, or a class for an expanded clone.

TRBV6-5	NA	TRBJ1-2	NA	CASSYRDGYTF	TGTGCCAGCAGTTACCGAGATGGCTACACCTTC
TRBV28	NA	TRBJ2-6	NA	CASSLDRISGANVLTF	TGTGCCAGCAGTCTCGACAGGATCTCTGGGGCCAACGTCCTGACTTTC
TRBV9	NA	TRBJ2-7	NA	CASSVTSTGYEQYF	TGTGCCAGCAGCGTAACCTCGACGGGTTACGAGCAGTACTTC
TRBV4-1	NA	TRBJ2-2	NA	CASSQARNTGELFF	TGCGCCAGCAGCCAAGCCAGAAACACCGGGGAGCTGTTTTTT
TRBV7-9	TRBD1	TRBJ1-1	few	CASSFDRGSTEAFF	TGTGCCAGCAGCTTCGACAGGGGGTCCACTGAAGCTTTCTTT
TRBV11-2	TRBD1	TRBJ2-3	NA	CASRDRGPTDTQYF	TGTGCCAGCAGGGACAGGGGGCCCACAGATACGCAGTATTTT
TRBV5-4	NA	TRBJ2-7	NA	CASSLDRWSSYEQYF	TGTGCCAGCAGCTTGGACAGGTGGAGCTCCTACGAGCAGTACTTC
TRBV5-4	NA	TRBJ1-2	once	CASSLDQGPYGYTF	TGTGCCAGCAGCTTGGACCAGGGTCCCTATGGCTACACCTTC
TRBV19	TRBD1	TRBJ2-2	NA	CASSMPRTGYNGELFF	TGTGCCAGTAGTATGCCCCGGACAGGATACAACGGGGAGCTGTTTTTT
TRBV10-2	TRBD1	TRBJ1-2	NA	CATGTDYGYTF	TGCGCCACAGGGACAGACTATGGCTACACCTTC
TRBV5-6	NA	TRBJ1-5	NA	CASSFGSAGQPQHF	TGTGCCAGCAGCTTTGGGTCTGCGGGTCAGCCCCAGCATTTT
TRBV6-5	TRBD1	TRBJ2-7	NA	CASSHSSRGQWEQYF	TGTGCCAGCAGCCATTCCTCCAGGGGGCAATGGGAGCAGTACTTC
TRBV7-8	NA	TRBJ1-2	NA	CASSRRGGSGYTF	TGTGCCAGCAGCCGCCGTGGGGGCAGTGGCTACACCTTC
TRBV4-1	NA	TRBJ1-1	NA	CASSQERANTEAFF	TGCGCCAGCAGCCAAGAGAGAGCGAACACTGAAGCTTTCTTT
TRBV6-1	NA	TRBJ2-2	NA	CASSESGAVTGELFF	TGTGCCAGCAGTGAAAGTGGGGCAGTCACCGGGGAGCTGTTTTTT
TRBV10-3	NA	TRBJ2-2	NA	CAISESVAGELFF	TGTGCCATCAGTGAATCGGTCGCCGGGGAGCTGTTTTTT
TRBV28	NA	TRBJ1-1	NA	CASSSPGGGTEAFF	TGTGCCAGCAGTTCACCGGGGGGAGGCACTGAAGCTTTCTTT
TRBV4-2	TRBD1	TRBJ1-6	once	CASSQPRWDSGSPLHF	TGTGCCAGCAGCCAACCCCGTTGGGACAGCGGATCACCTCTCCACTTT
TRBV5-1	NA	TRBJ1-5	NA	CASSLGGRNKDQPQHF	TGCGCCAGCAGTCTGGGGGGACGGAACAAAGATCAGCCCCAGCATTTT
TRBV7-8	NA	TRBJ2-5	NA	CASSLGAMQETQYF	TGTGCCAGCAGCTTAGGGGCAATGCAAGAGACCCAGTACTTC
TRBV12-3/TRBV12-4	NA	TRBJ2-3	NA	CASRSPPSQYF	TGTGCCAGCAGGTCCCCCCCTTCGCAGTATTTT
TRBV7-3	NA	TRBJ2-3	NA	CASSLLKGTQYF	TGTGCCAGCAGCTTATTGAAGGGGACGCAGTATTTT
TRBV7-9	TRBD1	TRBJ1-6	NA	CASRLGTGANSSYNSPLHF	TGTGCCAGCAGGTTGGGGACAGGGGCCAACAGCTCCTATAATTCACCCCTCCACTTT
TRBV30	TRBD1	TRBJ2-5	NA	CAGTRQGEETQYF	TGTGCCGGTACCAGACAGGGGGAAGAGACCCAGTACTTC
TRBV19	NA	TRBJ1-3	NA	CASSIGVPGNTIYF	TGTGCCAGTAGTATAGGCGTTCCTGGAAACACCATATATTTT
TRBV5-8	NA	TRBJ2-2	once	CASSPDLNTGELFF	TGTGCCAGCAGCCCTGACTTGAACACCGGGGAGCTGTTTTTT
TRBV5-1	TRBD1	TRBJ1-4	NA	CASSGTGPTNEKLFF	TGCGCCAGCAGCGGGACAGGGCCAACTAATGAAAAACTGTTTTTT
TRBV3-1/TRBV3-2	NA	TRBJ2-1	NA	CASSQAAPGFDEQFF	TGTGCCAGCAGCCAAGCGGCCCCCGGGTTTGATGAGCAGTTCTTC
TRBV5-1	TRBD2	TRBJ2-7	NA	CASSLVSSGAYEQYF	TGCGCCAGCAGCTTGGTGTCTAGCGGGGCCTACGAGCAGTACTTC
TRBV5-1	TRBD1	TRBJ2-5	NA	CASSFRTGGLETQYF	TGCGCCAGCAGCTTCCGGACAGGGGGATTGGAGACCCAGTACTTC
TRBV19	NA	TRBJ1-4	NA	CASSPGGRSEKLFF	TGTGCCAGTAGCCCGGGGGGGCGCAGTGAAAAACTGTTTTTT
TRBV28	NA	TRBJ1-1	NA	CASSSLHTEAFF	TGTGCCAGCAGTTCCCTCCACACTGAAGCTTTCTTT
TRBV20-1	NA	TRBJ2-7	NA	CSASQGDYEQYF	TGCAGTGCTAGTCAAGGGGACTACGAGCAGTACTTC
TRBV11-2	TRBD1	TRBJ1-2	NA	CASSLSGGFDGYTF	TGTGCCAGCAGCTTATCAGGGGGTTTTGATGGCTACACCTTC
TRBV19	TRBD1	TRBJ1-4	few	CASSLGQEEKLFF	TGTGCCAGTAGTCTGGGACAGGAGGAAAAACTGTTTTTT
TRBV13	NA	TRBJ1-1	once	CASSLRTVRAFF	TGTGCCAGCAGCCTCCGGACAGTGCGAGCTTTCTTT
TRBV5-1	NA	TRBJ2-4	NA	CASSLEGEFPKNIQYF	TGCGCCAGCAGCTTGGAGGGGGAGTTCCCCAAAAACATTCAGTACTTC
TRBV9	NA	TRBJ2-3	NA	CASARDMDTQYF	TGTGCCAGCGCCAGGGATATGGATACGCAGTATTTT
TRBV6-1	NA	TRBJ2-7	NA	CASSEVVNEQYF	TGTGCCAGCAGTGAAGTTGTTAACGAGCAGTACTTC
TRBV6-6	NA	TRBJ1-5	NA	CASSYTTGYSNQPQHF	TGTGCCAGCAGTTACACGACAGGTTATAGCAATCAGCCCCAGCATTTT
TRBV7-2	NA	TRBJ1-4	NA	CASSFGAGDGLGEKLFF	TGTGCCAGCAGCTTCGGGGCAGGGGATGGCTTAGGAGAAAAACTGTTTTTT
TRBV19	TRBD1	TRBJ1-5	few	CASSTDRVINQPQHF	TGTGCCAGTAGTACCGACAGGGTTATTAATCAGCCCCAGCATTTT
TRBV27	NA	TRBJ1-2	once	CASSSWGSGYTF	TGTGCCAGCAGTTCTTGGGGCAGTGGCTACACCTTC
TRBV4-1	TRBD1	TRBJ2-2	NA	CASSAPSKKTGSTGELFF	TGCGCCAGCAGCGCCCCGTCCAAAAAGACAGGGTCCACCGGGGAGCTGTTTTTT
TRBV4-3	TRBD2	TRBJ2-1	NA	CASSQPTSGGYEQFF	TGCGCCAGCAGCCAACCGACTAGCGGGGGCTATGAGCAGTTCTTC
TRBV19	NA	TRBJ1-1	NA	CASSIARWSEAFF	TGTGCCAGTAGTATAGCCCGTTGGAGTGAAGCTTTCTTT
TRBV24-1	TRBD1	TRBJ1-4	once	CATSDNRGVNEKLFF	TGTGCCACCAGTGATAACAGGGGTGTGAATGAAAAACTGTTTTTT
TRBV9	TRBD1	TRBJ2-2	once	CASSKTGGLTGELFF	TGTGCCAGCAGCAAAACAGGGGGGCTTACCGGGGAGCTGTTTTTT
TRBV7-2	TRBD2	TRBJ2-2	NA	CASSFGGGGASGELFF	TGTGCCAGCAGCTTCGGCGGCGGGGGGGCGTCCGGGGAGCTGTTTTTT
TRBV19	NA	TRBJ1-2	NA	CASSSPRVANSNYGYTF	TGTGCCAGTAGCTCCCCTCGAGTAGCGAATAGTAACTATGGCTACACCTTC
TRBV6-5	NA	TRBJ1-2	NA	CASSQRLHLTYGYTF	TGTGCCAGCAGTCAGAGACTCCATTTAACCTATGGCTACACCTTC
TRBV29-1	NA	TRBJ1-4	NA	CSVAGSSEKLFF	TGCAGCGTTGCGGGGTCTTCTGAAAAACTGTTTTTT
TRBV4-1	NA	TRBJ1-1	once	CASSHPRFNTEAFF	TGCGCCAGCAGCCACCCCAGGTTTAACACTGAAGCTTTCTTT